Listed below are T cell receptor beta chains from one sample, sequenced in a study of shared clonotypes between healthy human individuals. Produced via immunoSEQ multiplex PCR; TCRdb's table is partial and in-frame only. The table has some 2 million clones, approximately 94% seen once. Sequencing was done on a sample of naive CD8+ T cells sorted from blood. The receptors were sampled from a man aged 18 to 29 in good health. The conserved cysteine and the conserved F or W are not part of the CDR3 here.

J | V | CDR3
TRBJ2-7 | TRBV27 | ASSQGLAGAEQY
TRBJ1-1 | TRBV4-1 | ASSQSGGQI
TRBJ1-2 | TRBV5-6 | ASSPAGFGYT
TRBJ2-5 | TRBV30 | AWSNQGQSQETQY
TRBJ1-1 | TRBV9 | ASSEGSPMNTEAF
TRBJ2-1 | TRBV5-6 | ASSLAGAVDEQF
TRBJ2-7 | TRBV6-1 | ASSLQGSYYEQY
TRBJ2-3 | TRBV30 | ACLPWDRGLKTDTQY
TRBJ2-7 | TRBV6-1 | ASSEDAPGQDYEQY
TRBJ2-1 | TRBV6-6 | ASSYGLAGIYNEQF
TRBJ2-3 | TRBV7-9 | ASSSIGAGTDTQY
TRBJ2-7 | TRBV6-5 | ASSYVALGIYEQY
TRBJ2-1 | TRBV2 | ATQTGAYNEQF
TRBJ2-3 | TRBV29-1 | SVEGTGGTDTQY
TRBJ2-5 | TRBV10-2 | ASIEGGSQETQY
TRBJ1-6 | TRBV28 | ASSSDRGFSPLH
TRBJ2-3 | TRBV7-9 | ASSSARGDADTQY
TRBJ2-5 | TRBV7-9 | ASSLLGQDLRQETQY
TRBJ1-1 | TRBV13 | ASSLGQGITEAF
TRBJ2-5 | TRBV29-1 | SVEASGKQETQY
TRBJ1-5 | TRBV5-6 | ASSSPHPAGGNQPQH
TRBJ2-7 | TRBV5-4 | ASSKQWANEQY
TRBJ1-2 | TRBV10-2 | ASSESGPLPGGYT
TRBJ2-1 | TRBV6-6 | ASSYSSRVGYNEQF
TRBJ2-7 | TRBV6-1 | ASSGGDSYEQY
TRBJ2-7 | TRBV27 | ASSLSDSTYEQY
TRBJ2-1 | TRBV6-1 | ASSEGGLFYNEQF
TRBJ2-7 | TRBV2 | ASTPSGSYSYEQY
TRBJ2-7 | TRBV28 | ASSLRNYEQY
TRBJ2-3 | TRBV27 | ASSLFWGTDTQY
TRBJ2-7 | TRBV14 | ASSQGTGGPLLVYEQY
TRBJ2-7 | TRBV4-2 | ASSQDAGLEQY
TRBJ2-7 | TRBV13 | ASSSDYTGDSHEQY
TRBJ2-3 | TRBV27 | ASSPSTADTQY
TRBJ2-3 | TRBV18 | ASSPRGHFIDTQY
TRBJ2-5 | TRBV11-2 | ASSSGQHSQETQY
TRBJ2-7 | TRBV29-1 | SVEVGAGGREQY
TRBJ1-1 | TRBV4-1 | ASSQDPVNTEAF
TRBJ2-7 | TRBV5-8 | ASSPGGGGYYEQY
TRBJ2-7 | TRBV4-3 | ASSQDWTTYEQY
TRBJ2-1 | TRBV6-1 | ASREDSSSYNEQF
TRBJ1-1 | TRBV7-9 | ASSLVGQGDTEAF
TRBJ2-7 | TRBV13 | ASKDSRSYEQY
TRBJ2-1 | TRBV30 | AWSLGEGYNEQF
TRBJ1-1 | TRBV6-5 | ASSYDRTEAF
TRBJ2-1 | TRBV7-8 | ASSTLTVRGYNEQF
TRBJ1-1 | TRBV4-3 | ASSQDSGGLNTEAF
TRBJ2-3 | TRBV5-4 | ASSFSSGGYGDTQY
TRBJ1-5 | TRBV28 | ASTPDISNQPQH
TRBJ2-3 | TRBV6-1 | ASSEPRTGGTDTQY
TRBJ2-1 | TRBV9 | ASSVEDSPYEQF
TRBJ2-1 | TRBV5-4 | ASSFKVQGMPEQF
TRBJ1-1 | TRBV19 | ASRSPEGVEGTEAF